This T cell receptor beta chain was identified during a study of T cell changes during pregnancy in multiple sclerosis. Sequencing was performed with immunoSEQ multiplex PCR; in TCRdb, only in-frame clones are kept and a portion is missing. The table records around 55,000 clones, 75% to 90% of them present only once. The V end lost 7 bases, the J end lost 2 bases, and 6 bases lay between the germline ends. The CDR3 extends over 11 amino acids. CDR1 is SNHLY, CDR2 FYNNEI, per germline. This TCR was recovered from a female donor with multiple sclerosis, enrolled in a pregnancy study. The chain is built from TRBV2 and TRBJ2-7; D is unclear. The sample in question was CD4+ T cells from peripheral blood mononuclear cells, obtained in the first trimester of pregnancy. The CDR3 sequence: CASKSPYEQYF. CDR3 sequence (DNA): TGTGCCAGCAAAAGCCCCTACGAGCAGTACTTC.